The 9 T cell receptor beta chains below were found in one sample sequenced in a study of control samples from healthy donors and cancer patients (dated by TCRdb to the early 2020s). The library was built by means of the immunoSEQ multiplex PCR assay. The source is immuneACCESS, and TCRdb retained only in-frame sequences with V and J called. Part of the clones is not carried over; for the studies checked, unresolved V genes explain less than half of this, and the remainder is unexplained. The sample has 85,000 to 100,000 clones on record, roughly four fifths of them singletons. About 2% of the sample goes to the ten largest clones. Sequenced material: blood. These receptor sequences come from a man in his sixties in good health.

The V call is TRBV6-5, the J call TRBJ1-2; weak D call: TRBD1 (5 bases). Germline V lookup: CDR1 MNHEY, CDR2 SVGAGI. The CDR3 has 15 amino acids. V was shortened by 2 bases and J by 4 bases, with 14 bases between the two germline ends. This chain's CDR3 is CASSYANRGGYGYTF. Written as DNA, the CDR3 is TGTGCCAGCAGTTACGCCAATAGGGGAGGCTATGGCTACACCTTC.

V usage is TRBV2 and J usage is TRBJ2-5; D possibly corresponds to TRBD2 (7 bases). Germline CDR1 SNHLY, CDR2 FYNNEI. V was cut by 8 bases and J by 5 bases, with 21 bases left in between. This CDR3 spans 15 amino acids. CDR3 amino acids: CASRGGGVKTETQYF. DNA for the CDR3: TGTGCCAGCCGAGGGGGGGGCGTTAAAACGGAGACCCAGTACTTC.

The chain couples TRBV5-4 to TRBJ1-1, with a weak D call TRBD1 (6 bases). The germline V gene encodes CDR1 SGHNT and CDR2 YYREEE (reference sequence). This CDR3 contains 16 residues. Trimming took off 3 bases at V and 2 bases at J, with 17 bases between the two ends. Here the CDR3 DNA reads TGTGCCAGCAGCTGGGGGGGACAAAGGGCCAACACTGAAGCTTTCTTT. Its translation is CASSWGGQRANTEAFF.

The rearrangement links TRBV5-1 to TRBJ2-3; 7 bases fit TRBD2. From germline, CDR1 is SGHRS and CDR2 YFSETQ. V was pared by 4 bases and J by 4 bases, with 6 bases of the junction left unmatched. The CDR3 is 14 amino acids. CDR3: CASSPRTSSDTQYF. CDR3 sequence (DNA): TGCGCCAGCAGCCCACGGACTAGTTCAGATACGCAGTATTTT.

This chain connects TRBV10-3 to TRBJ1-5; the D is unclear. V was shortened by 6 bases and J by 2 bases, with 11 bases between the two germline ends. The germline V gene has CDR1 ENHRY and CDR2 SYGVKD. CDR3 size: 14 residues. The CDR3 region is CAIRGNEGNQPQHF. Written as DNA, the CDR3 is TGTGCCATCAGGGGGAATGAAGGCAATCAGCCCCAGCATTTT.

The V gene is TRBV7-9, the J gene TRBJ2-2, with 8 bases identical to TRBD1. Germline V gene data show CDR1 as SEHNR and CDR2 as FQNEAQ (reference sequence). CDR3 length: 18 residues. The J segment lost 5 bases and the V segment lost 5 bases, leaving 16 bases of the junction unmatched. CDR3 sequence reads: CASSHHRRQGKKTGELFF. The CDR3 region has the DNA TGTGCCAGCAGCCACCATCGCCGACAGGGGAAAAAAACCGGGGAGCTGTTTTTT. Based on the CDR3 plus reference TRBV7-9 and TRBJ2-2, the full variable domain is DTGVSQNPRHKITKRGQNVTFRCDPISEHNRLYWYRQTLGQGPEFLTYFQNEAQLEKSRLLSDRFSAERPKGSFSTLEIQRTEQGDSAMYLCASSHHRRQGKKTGELFFGEGSRLTVL.

This clone came up a few times. The chain links TRBV30 to TRBJ2-4; D is ambiguous. Trimming removed 2 bases from V and 0 bases from J, with 11 bases in between. Germline loops: CDR1 GTSNPN, CDR2 SVGIG (reference sequence). This CDR3 is 15 amino acids long. In DNA, the CDR3 is TGTGCCTGGAGTTGGGTGAACCTAGCCAAAAACATTCAGTACTTC. Translation: CAWSWVNLAKNIQYF.

The chain combines TRBV5-1 with TRBJ1-6, with a possible D match to TRBD1 (5 bases). The length of the CDR3 is 18 residues. Germline-derived CDR1 and CDR2 are SGHRS and YFSETQ. Trimming shortened V by 0 bases and J by 4 bases, and 17 bases separated the two germline ends. The DNA for the CDR3 is TGCGCCAGCAGCTTGGGGGACGGAACCGGACTGTATAATTCACCCCTCCACTTT. Protein sequence: CASSLGDGTGLYNSPLHF.

This clone is a singleton in its sample. This chain uses TRBV6-6 with TRBJ1-4; 7 bases line up with TRBD1. Trimming at V came to 6 bases and at J to 16 bases, leaving 14 bases not matched to a gene. CDR1 is MNHNY, CDR2 SVGAGI, per germline (reference sequence). The CDR3 has 13 residues. CDR3 DNA: TGTGCCAGCAGGAAGCCCCAAGACAGGGTGGGGTTTTTT. Encoded protein: CASRKPQDRVGFF.